Here is one TCR beta chain with its context. Its antigen is unknown. This entry is derived from a study of CD8 T cells in ankylosing spondylitis. Study conclusions and caveats: It appeared that ankylosing spondylitis blood was characterized by a TCR beta motif of roughly 8 highly homologous variants.

The CDR3 loop spans 14 amino acids. The V segment lost 3 bases and the J segment 0 bases; nucleotides outside the gene matches: 2. Germline V gives CDR1 SQVTM, CDR2 ANQGSEA. Via MiXCR, TCRdb re-called the 5' RACE reads, giving one row per CDR3 protein. The sample lists around 540,000 distinct CDR3 sequences, approximately 12% occurring once. The sample comprised blood, either unsorted or a sorted T cell fraction (not recorded which). The rearrangement uses TRBV29-1 and TRBJ2-3, with 8 positions matching TRBD2. This TCR derives from a male donor with ankylosing spondylitis. CDR3 region: CSVDGLASTDTQYF. The CDR3 region has the DNA TGCAGCGTTGACGGACTAGCTAGCACAGATACGCAGTATTTT.